The sequence of this T cell receptor (beta chain) was determined in a study of cytomegalovirus exposure and HLA in healthy donors. On the study more broadly: A prior analysis found 117 million unique TCR beta sequences from 150 million to 200 million T cells. From HLA-typed donors, an early data release held around 80 million unique TCRs. General study findings and limits: A missense DCLRE1C variant was associated with V- and J-gene trimming of TCR beta chains in a later analysis, and an independent cohort replicated the association. More clonal expansion characterized HLA-associated TCR beta chains than equally common others in a later analysis.

The germline V gene has CDR1 SGHRS and CDR2 YFSETQ. V lost 1 base and J 2 bases, leaving 9 bases between the germline ends. The CDR3 consists of 14 residues. A multiplex PCR was run with 60 Vbeta primers and 13 Jbeta primers. Some clones are missing from TCRdb's copy, which holds only in-frame ones; the method was immunoSEQ multiplex PCR. Of some 130,000 clones listed, 85% to 90% are singletons. To note about this clone: Antigen: not known.

The receptor's source is a woman under 40 in good health and CMV-seronegative. V and J are TRBV5-1 and TRBJ2-5; D uncertain. Sequencing used PBMCs. CDR3 region: CASSLSVRQETQYF. CDR3 DNA: TGCGCCAGCAGCTTGTCGGTCAGGCAAGAGACCCAGTACTTC. Complete variable domain (other parts from reference TRBV5-1 and TRBJ2-5): KAGVTQTPRYLIKTRGQQVTLSCSPISGHRSVSWYQQTPGQGLQFLFEYFSETQRNKGNFPGRFSGRQFSNSRSEMNVSTLELGDSALYLCASSLSVRQETQYFGPGTRLLVL.